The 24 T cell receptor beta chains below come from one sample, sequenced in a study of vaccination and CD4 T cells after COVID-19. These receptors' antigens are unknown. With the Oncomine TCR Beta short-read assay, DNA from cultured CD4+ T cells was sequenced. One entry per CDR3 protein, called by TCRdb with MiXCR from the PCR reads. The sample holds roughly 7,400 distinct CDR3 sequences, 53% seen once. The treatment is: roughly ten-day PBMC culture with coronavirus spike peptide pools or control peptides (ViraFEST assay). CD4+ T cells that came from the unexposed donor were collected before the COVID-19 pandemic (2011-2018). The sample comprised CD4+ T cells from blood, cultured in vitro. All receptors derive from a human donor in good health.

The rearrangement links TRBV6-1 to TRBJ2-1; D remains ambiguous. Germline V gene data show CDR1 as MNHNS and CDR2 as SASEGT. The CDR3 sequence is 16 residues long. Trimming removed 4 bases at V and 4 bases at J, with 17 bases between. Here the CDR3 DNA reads TGTGCCAGCAGTGCCCGAGTAGGTGGAACTTACAATGAGCAGTTCTTC. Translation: CASSARVGGTYNEQFF.

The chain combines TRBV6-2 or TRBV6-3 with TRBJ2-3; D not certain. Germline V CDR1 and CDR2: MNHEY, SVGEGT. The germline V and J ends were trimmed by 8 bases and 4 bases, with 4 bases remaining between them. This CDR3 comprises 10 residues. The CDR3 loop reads CASWSDTQYF. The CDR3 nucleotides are TGTGCCAGCTGGTCAGATACGCAGTATTTT.

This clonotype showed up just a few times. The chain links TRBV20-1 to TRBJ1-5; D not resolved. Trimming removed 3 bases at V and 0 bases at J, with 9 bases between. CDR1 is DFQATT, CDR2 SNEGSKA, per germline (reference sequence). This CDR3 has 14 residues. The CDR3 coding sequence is TGCAGTGCTAGTTGGGAATATAGCAATCAGCCCCAGCATTTT. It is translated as CSASWEYSNQPQHF.

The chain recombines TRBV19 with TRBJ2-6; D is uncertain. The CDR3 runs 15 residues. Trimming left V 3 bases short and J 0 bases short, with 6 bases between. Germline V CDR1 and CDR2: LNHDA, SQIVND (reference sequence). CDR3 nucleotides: TGTGCCAGTAGTATCAAGAGCTCTGGGGCCAACGTCCTGACTTTC. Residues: CASSIKSSGANVLTF.

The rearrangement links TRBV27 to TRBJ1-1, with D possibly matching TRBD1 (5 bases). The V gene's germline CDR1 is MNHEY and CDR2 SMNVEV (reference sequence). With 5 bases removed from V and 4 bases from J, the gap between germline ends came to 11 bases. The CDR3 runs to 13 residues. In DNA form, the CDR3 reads TGTGCCAGCAGTCCCCCTGGGGGCACTGAAGCTTTCTTT. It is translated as CASSPPGGTEAFF.

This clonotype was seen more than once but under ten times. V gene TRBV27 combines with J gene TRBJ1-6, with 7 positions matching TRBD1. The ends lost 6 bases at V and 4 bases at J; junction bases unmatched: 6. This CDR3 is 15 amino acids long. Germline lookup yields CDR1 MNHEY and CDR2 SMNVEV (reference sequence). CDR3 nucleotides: TGTGCCAGCAGCCCAGACAGGGTGTATAATTCACCCCTCCACTTT. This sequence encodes CASSPDRVYNSPLHF.

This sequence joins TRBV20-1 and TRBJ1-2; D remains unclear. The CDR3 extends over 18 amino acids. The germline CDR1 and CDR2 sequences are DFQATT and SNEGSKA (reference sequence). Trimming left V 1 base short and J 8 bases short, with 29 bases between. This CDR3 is CSARAKGVIKPLREGYTF. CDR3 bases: TGCAGTGCTAGAGCCAAGGGTGTAATTAAGCCTCTCCGGGAGGGCTACACCTTC.

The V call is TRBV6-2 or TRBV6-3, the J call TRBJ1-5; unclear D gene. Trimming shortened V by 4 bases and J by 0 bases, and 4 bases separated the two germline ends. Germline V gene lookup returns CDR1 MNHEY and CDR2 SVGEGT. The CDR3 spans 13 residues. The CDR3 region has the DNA TGTGCCAGCAGTTGGGGTAGCAATCAGCCCCAGCATTTT. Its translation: CASSWGSNQPQHF.

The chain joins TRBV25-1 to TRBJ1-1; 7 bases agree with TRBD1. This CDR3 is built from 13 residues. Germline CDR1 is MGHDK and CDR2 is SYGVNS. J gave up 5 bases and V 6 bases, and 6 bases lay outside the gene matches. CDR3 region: CASSVAGGTEAFF. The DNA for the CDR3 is TGTGCCAGCAGCGTCGCAGGGGGTACTGAAGCTTTCTTT.

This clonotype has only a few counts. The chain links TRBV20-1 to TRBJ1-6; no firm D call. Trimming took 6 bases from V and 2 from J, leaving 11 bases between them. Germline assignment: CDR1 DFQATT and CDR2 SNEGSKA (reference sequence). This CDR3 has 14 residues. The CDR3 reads CSAPGRTYNSPLHF. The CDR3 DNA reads TGCAGTGCGCCTGGACGAACCTATAATTCACCCCTCCACTTT.

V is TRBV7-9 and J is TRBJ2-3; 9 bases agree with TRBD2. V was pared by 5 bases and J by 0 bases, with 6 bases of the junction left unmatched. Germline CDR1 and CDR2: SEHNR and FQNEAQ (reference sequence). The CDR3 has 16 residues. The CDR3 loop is CASSVTTSGSTDTQYF. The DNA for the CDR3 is TGTGCCAGCAGCGTAACTACTAGCGGGAGCACAGATACGCAGTATTTT.

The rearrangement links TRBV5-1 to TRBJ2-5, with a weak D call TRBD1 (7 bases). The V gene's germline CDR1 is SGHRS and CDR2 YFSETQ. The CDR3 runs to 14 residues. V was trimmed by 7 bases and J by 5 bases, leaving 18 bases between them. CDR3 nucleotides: TGCGCCAGCCACCCCGGAGGGGGCCTGGAGACCCAGTACTTC. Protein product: CASHPGGGLETQYF.

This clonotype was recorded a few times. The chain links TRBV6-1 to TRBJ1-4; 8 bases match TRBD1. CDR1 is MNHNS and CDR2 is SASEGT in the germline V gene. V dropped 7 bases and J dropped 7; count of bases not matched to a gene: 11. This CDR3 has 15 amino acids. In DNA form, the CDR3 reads TGTGCCAGCACCCAGGGGGCGCATGAAACTGAAAAACTGTTTTTT. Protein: CASTQGAHETEKLFF.

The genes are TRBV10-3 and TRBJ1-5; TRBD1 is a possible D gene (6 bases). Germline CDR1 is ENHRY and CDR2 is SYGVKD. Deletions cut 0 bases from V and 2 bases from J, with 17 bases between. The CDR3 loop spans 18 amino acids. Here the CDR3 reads CAISESGGGGIRNQPQHF. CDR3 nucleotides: TGTGCCATCAGTGAGTCGGGAGGAGGGGGTATTCGCAATCAGCCCCAGCATTTT.

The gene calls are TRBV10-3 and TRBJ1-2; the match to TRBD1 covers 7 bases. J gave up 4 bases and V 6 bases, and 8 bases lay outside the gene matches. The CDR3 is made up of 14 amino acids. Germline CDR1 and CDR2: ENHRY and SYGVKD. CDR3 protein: CAIRGDRRTYGYTF. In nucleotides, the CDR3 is TGTGCCATCAGGGGGGACAGAAGGACCTATGGCTACACCTTC.

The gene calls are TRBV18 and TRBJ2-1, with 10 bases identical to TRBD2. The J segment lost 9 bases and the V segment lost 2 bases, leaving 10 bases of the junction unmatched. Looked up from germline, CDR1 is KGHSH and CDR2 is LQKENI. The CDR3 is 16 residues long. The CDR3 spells CASSPGQAGGPGEQFF. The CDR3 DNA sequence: TGTGCCAGCTCACCAGGGCAAGCGGGAGGGCCTGGTGAGCAGTTCTTC.

The CDR3 loop reads CASSESPGIDEQYF. CDR3 sequence (DNA): TGTGCCAGCAGTGAAAGTCCAGGGATCGACGAGCAGTACTTC. The genes are TRBV6-1 and TRBJ2-7, with a tentative D call TRBD1 (5 bases). V lost 2 bases and J 5 bases, leaving 13 bases between the germline ends. Germline assignment: CDR1 MNHNS and CDR2 SASEGT. There are 14 residues in the CDR3.

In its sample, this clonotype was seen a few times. The CDR3 DNA sequence: TGTGCCAGCAGTTCCCGGCCTGGGGCTGAAGCTTTCTTT. Translating gives CASSSRPGAEAFF. V is TRBV6-5 and J is TRBJ1-1; no clear D gene. Per germline, CDR1 MNHEY and CDR2 SVGAGI. The CDR3 extends over 13 amino acids. V gave up 4 bases and J gave up 6 bases, with 12 bases separating them.

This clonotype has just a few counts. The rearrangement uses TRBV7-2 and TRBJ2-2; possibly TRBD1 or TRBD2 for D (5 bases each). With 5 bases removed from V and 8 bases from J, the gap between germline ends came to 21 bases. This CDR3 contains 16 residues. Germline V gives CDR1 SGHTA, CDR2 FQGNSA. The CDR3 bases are TGTGCCAGCAGCAACCGGGACGACACACTGGCTGGGGAGCTGTTTTTT. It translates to CASSNRDDTLAGELFF.

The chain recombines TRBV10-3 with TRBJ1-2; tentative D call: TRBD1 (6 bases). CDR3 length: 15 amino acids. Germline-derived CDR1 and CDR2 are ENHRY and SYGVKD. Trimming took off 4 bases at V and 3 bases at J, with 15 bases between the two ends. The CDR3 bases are TGTGCCATCAGTGGGACCGGGACAACGTACTATGGCTACACCTTC. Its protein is CAISGTGTTYYGYTF.

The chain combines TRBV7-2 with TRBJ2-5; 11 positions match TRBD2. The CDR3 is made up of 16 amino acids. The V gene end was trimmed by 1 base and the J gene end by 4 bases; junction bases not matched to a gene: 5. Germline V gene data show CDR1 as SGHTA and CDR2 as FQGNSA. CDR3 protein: CASSLGSGRARETQYF. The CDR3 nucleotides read TGTGCCAGCAGCTTAGGTAGCGGGAGGGCCCGAGAGACCCAGTACTTC.

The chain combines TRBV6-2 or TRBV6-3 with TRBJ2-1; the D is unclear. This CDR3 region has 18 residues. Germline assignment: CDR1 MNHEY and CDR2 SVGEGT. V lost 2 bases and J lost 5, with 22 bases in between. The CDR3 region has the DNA TGTGCCAGCAGTTACCCTAATTTACAGAAGTCTATCGACAATGAGCAGTTCTTC. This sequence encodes CASSYPNLQKSIDNEQFF.

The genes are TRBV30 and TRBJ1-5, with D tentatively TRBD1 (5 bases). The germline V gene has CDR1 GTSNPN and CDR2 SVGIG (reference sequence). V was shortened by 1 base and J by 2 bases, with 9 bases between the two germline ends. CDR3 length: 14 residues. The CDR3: CAWSAGFGNQPQHF. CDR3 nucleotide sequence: TGTGCCTGGAGTGCAGGGTTTGGCAATCAGCCCCAGCATTTT.

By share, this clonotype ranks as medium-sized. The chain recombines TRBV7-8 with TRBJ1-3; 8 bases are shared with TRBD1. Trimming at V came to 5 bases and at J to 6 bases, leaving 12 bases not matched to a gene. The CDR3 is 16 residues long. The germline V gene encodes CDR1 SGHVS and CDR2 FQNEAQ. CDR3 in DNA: TGTGCCAGCAGCCCTAGGACAGGGAGTCTACAAAACACCATATATTTT. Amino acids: CASSPRTGSLQNTIYF.